A single sample is the source of the 23 T cell receptor beta chains below, sequenced in a study of Graves' ophthalmopathy and Graves' hyperthyroidism. Researchers took RNA transcripts and amplified TCR beta CDR3 regions from them. First-round RT-PCR employed HTBI primers, with a second-round multiplex PCR after it. Each CDR3 protein is one row after TCRdb ran MiXCR on the multiplex PCR reads. The repertoire consists of about 150,000 distinct CDR3 sequences, with less than 45% occurring once and the leading ten covering under 6.5%. The source material was peripheral blood. The receptor set was obtained from a woman aged 40 to 50 with Graves' ophthalmopathy.

J is TRBJ2-3 and V is TRBV12-3 or TRBV12-4; D may be TRBD2 (6 bases). The CDR3 consists of 15 residues. V was shortened by 6 bases and J by 1 base, with 14 bases between the two germline ends. CDR3 bases: TGTGCCAGCAGAGATAAGGCTAGCGGCACAGATACGCAGTATTTT. Encoded protein: CASRDKASGTDTQYF.

The sample holds many counts of this clonotype. V usage is TRBV5-1 and J usage is TRBJ1-1; no firm D call. Germline CDR1 and CDR2: SGHRS and YFSETQ. The germline V and J ends were trimmed by 4 bases and 7 bases, with 11 bases remaining between them. The CDR3 consists of 12 residues. Here the CDR3 reads CASSLEKGEAFF. DNA of the CDR3: TGCGCCAGCAGCCTGGAGAAAGGTGAAGCTTTCTTT.

V is TRBV6-1 and J is TRBJ1-5; D is perhaps TRBD1 (6 bases). Trimming cost V 5 bases and J 1 base, with 12 bases left between them. CDR3 size: 15 residues. Looked up from germline, CDR1 is MNHNS and CDR2 is SASEGT. The DNA for the CDR3 is TGTGCCAGCAGTCGGGACAAACCCAGCAATCAGCCCCAGCATTTT. The encoded protein is CASSRDKPSNQPQHF.

This clonotype appeared once. The genes are TRBV7-3 and TRBJ1-2; D is perhaps TRBD1 (5 bases). V shed 4 bases and J shed 6 bases, with 12 bases lying between them. Germline lookup yields CDR1 SGHTA and CDR2 FQGTGA. The CDR3 runs 13 residues. The CDR3 protein is CASSWDGADGYTF. The CDR3 DNA is TGTGCCAGCAGCTGGGACGGGGCTGATGGCTACACCTTC.

The CDR3 coding sequence is TGTGCCACCAGTGATCCCGACAGTCAGTCCTCTGGGGCCAACGTCCTGACTTTC. It yields the protein CATSDPDSQSSGANVLTF. This sequence joins TRBV24-1 and TRBJ2-6, with a tentative D call TRBD1 (5 bases). Trimming stripped 3 bases from V and 0 bases from J, with 14 bases between. The germline CDR1 and CDR2 sequences are KGHDR and SFDVKD. This CDR3 is built from 18 residues.

In its sample, this clonotype was seen many times. This chain connects TRBV27 to TRBJ2-7; 10 nucleotides agree with TRBD2. Germline-derived CDR1 and CDR2 are MNHEY and SMNVEV (reference sequence). CDR3 length equals 18 residues. J lost 3 bases, V lost 2 bases, and 13 bases had no gene match. CDR3 amino acids: CASSLEFVAGGPNYEQYF. The CDR3 nucleotides read TGTGCCAGCAGTTTAGAGTTTGTAGCGGGAGGCCCGAACTACGAGCAGTACTTC.

This chain links TRBV28 with TRBJ1-1; 7 bases line up with TRBD1. Germline V gives CDR1 MDHEN, CDR2 SYDVKM. The CDR3 totals 14 residues. V lost 7 bases and J lost 2; bases outside the gene matches: 7. The CDR3 coding sequence is TGTGCCAGCACCAAAGACAGGGTCAACACTGAAGCTTTCTTT. It is translated as CASTKDRVNTEAFF. The variable domain in full, completed from reference TRBV28 and TRBJ1-1, reads DVKVTQSSRYLVKRTGEKVFLECVQDMDHENMFWYRQDPGLGLRLIYFSYDVKMKEKGDIPEGYSVSREKKERFSLILESASTNQTSMYLCASTKDRVNTEAFFGQGTRLTVV.

This clonotype has a count of ten or more. A much more abundant neighbour one base away suggests this may be a read error. The chain recombines TRBV10-3 with TRBJ2-5, with D maybe TRBD1 (5 bases). The CDR3 has 13 residues. Germline V gene sequence: CDR1 ENHRY, CDR2 SYGVKD. V dropped 8 bases and J dropped 2 bases, with 12 bases sitting between them. CDR3 sequence reads: CAIGVQAQETQYF. CDR3 DNA: TGTGCCATCGGGGTACAGGCACAAGAGACCCAGTACTTC.

This chain uses TRBV12-3 or TRBV12-4 with TRBJ2-5; 8 nucleotides line up with TRBD2. This CDR3 contains 14 residues. Trimming at V came to 5 bases and at J to 4 bases, leaving 6 bases not matched to a gene. DNA for the CDR3: TGTGCCAGCAGTCCTACAGCGGGAGCAGAGACCCAGTACTTC. Protein product: CASSPTAGAETQYF.

The chain has TRBV5-1 and TRBJ1-1; D not certain. The germline V and J ends were trimmed by 0 bases and 1 base, with 10 bases remaining between them. CDR3 length equals 15 residues. Germline assignment: CDR1 SGHRS and CDR2 YFSETQ. CDR3 bases: TGCGCCAGCAGCTTGGATGGCAGGCCGAACACTGAAGCTTTCTTT. Protein sequence: CASSLDGRPNTEAFF.

This clonotype was counted at least ten times. V is TRBV28 and J is TRBJ2-5, with 9 positions matching TRBD2. V was clipped by 4 bases and J by 3 bases; unmatched bases: 9. There are 16 residues in the CDR3. Germline lookup yields CDR1 MDHEN and CDR2 SYDVKM. CDR3 coding DNA: TGTGCCAGCAGTTCTCCTAGCGGGACACCAAAAGAGACCCAGTACTTC. Translation gives CASSSPSGTPKETQYF.

This clonotype occurred many times. Possible read error: a much larger clone is one base away. CDR3 protein: CASSHGQGNQPQHF. The CDR3 DNA follows: TGTGCCAGCAGCCATGGACAGGGCAATCAGCCCCAGCATTTT. The chain uses TRBV7-9 and TRBJ1-5; 7 nucleotides match TRBD1. The germline CDR1 and CDR2 sequences are SEHNR and FQNEAQ (reference sequence). This CDR3 is 14 amino acids long. V trimming: 5 bases; J trimming: 2 bases; junction bases outside the gene matches: 3.

This clonotype was seen many times. The chain combines TRBV12-3 or TRBV12-4 with TRBJ1-2, with a weak D call TRBD1 (6 bases). The CDR3 contains 14 residues. The V end lost 3 bases, the J end lost 8 bases, and 16 bases lay between the germline ends. CDR3 nucleotide sequence: TGTGCCAGCAGTTTGTCGGGGGGCGCGAAGGGCTACACCTTC. As protein: CASSLSGGAKGYTF.

This clonotype showed up just a few times. The chain employs TRBV6-2 or TRBV6-3 and TRBJ1-2, with 9 bases identical to TRBD1. CDR3 length: 16 residues. The germline CDR1 and CDR2 sequences are MNHEY and SVGEGT. Trimming cost V 2 bases and J 8 bases; bases outside gene matches: 12. CDR3 loop: CASSYLGGQGPLGYTF. The DNA for the CDR3 is TGTGCCAGCAGTTACCTCGGGGGACAGGGACCTCTGGGCTACACCTTC.

The V call is TRBV6-1, the J call TRBJ1-1; the D is unclear. The CDR3 sequence is 12 residues long. Trimming took off 7 bases at V and 7 bases at J, with 13 bases between the two ends. Germline V gene lookup returns CDR1 MNHNS and CDR2 SASEGT. In nucleotides, the CDR3 is TGTGCCAGCACCGGAACCAGGCGTGAAGCTTTCTTT. Amino acids: CASTGTRREAFF.

This clonotype has at least ten counts. This rearrangement joins TRBV7-9 to TRBJ2-7; maybe TRBD2 (5 bases). Germline CDR1 is SEHNR and CDR2 is FQNEAQ (reference sequence). CDR3 size: 15 residues. The V gene lost 2 bases and the J gene lost 1 base, with 12 bases spanning the gap. The CDR3 DNA reads TGTGCCAGCAGCTTACAAACCGGCGGGTCCTACGAGCAGTACTTC. Translation: CASSLQTGGSYEQYF.

V usage is TRBV25-1 and J usage is TRBJ1-1, with 7 bases lining up with TRBD1. Germline CDR1 reads MGHDK; CDR2 reads SYGVNS. V was pared by 3 bases and J by 7 bases, with 8 bases of the junction left unmatched. This CDR3 contains 14 residues. CDR3 residues: CASSDNRGPDEAFF. Here the CDR3 DNA reads TGTGCCAGCAGTGACAACAGGGGTCCGGATGAAGCTTTCTTT.

This chain links TRBV24-1 with TRBJ1-5; a possible D gene is TRBD1 (6 bases). V shed 4 bases and J shed 5 bases, with 14 bases lying between them. This CDR3 is built from 15 residues. Germline assignment: CDR1 KGHDR and CDR2 SFDVKD. CDR3: CATSDTGTRDQPQHF. Written as DNA, the CDR3 is TGTGCCACCAGTGACACCGGGACACGGGATCAGCCCCAGCATTTT.

The chain joins TRBV6-1 to TRBJ2-7, with D perhaps matching TRBD1 (5 bases). CDR3 length equals 15 residues. Germline V gives CDR1 MNHNS, CDR2 SASEGT. The germline V and J ends were trimmed by 6 bases and 2 bases, with 17 bases remaining between them. The CDR3 region has the DNA TGTGCCAGCAGGACACATGGGGCCTCTACCTACGAGCAGTACTTC. Translated: CASRTHGASTYEQYF.

The J gene is TRBJ2-5, the V gene TRBV28, with 7 nucleotides matching TRBD2. Germline-derived CDR1 and CDR2 are MDHEN and SYDVKM. The J segment lost 5 bases and the V segment lost 3 bases, leaving 3 bases of the junction unmatched. This CDR3 region has 13 residues. The CDR3 sequence is CASSFIGGETQYF. For the CDR3, the DNA is TGTGCCAGCAGTTTTATCGGGGGGGAGACCCAGTACTTC.

The J gene is TRBJ1-1, the V gene TRBV6-2 or TRBV6-3, with D perhaps matching TRBD1 (6 bases). The CDR3 is 13 residues long. Looked up from germline, CDR1 is MNHEY and CDR2 is SVGEGT. V was clipped by 6 bases and J by 6 bases, with 14 bases between them. The CDR3 loop reads CASSGGAKAEAFF. The CDR3 DNA follows: TGTGCCAGCAGCGGGGGGGCTAAGGCTGAAGCTTTCTTT.

The V call is TRBV9, the J call TRBJ1-5; D gene unclear. Germline V gives CDR1 SGDLS, CDR2 YYNGEE. The ends were cut back, 0 bases at V and 9 bases at J, with 10 bases in the middle. The CDR3 extends over 13 amino acids. The chain's CDR3 is CASSVGGVRPQHF. DNA of the CDR3: TGTGCCAGCAGCGTAGGTGGGGTGAGGCCCCAGCATTTT.

Only a few counts were recorded for this clonotype. This rearrangement joins TRBV10-3 to TRBJ2-7; D ambiguous. The CDR3 runs 12 residues. In germline, CDR1 is ENHRY, CDR2 SYGVKD. V lost 4 bases to trimming and J lost 5 bases, with 9 bases between them. The CDR3 DNA reads TGTGCCATCAGTGGTACTCTCGACGAGCAGTACTTC. Its translation: CAISGTLDEQYF.